A selection of T cell receptor beta chains follows, all from one sample in a study of cytomegalovirus exposure and HLA in healthy donors. Produced via immunoSEQ multiplex PCR; TCRdb's table is partial and in-frame only. Among approximately 150,000 clones listed, 84% were seen once. The sequenced material came from PBMCs. All receptors derive from a man younger than 45 in good health and CMV-seropositive. Both conserved end residues are part of each CDR3. D genes are given only for firm matches. The size entry is marked missing in some rows and otherwise reads once, few, many or a size class.

V,size,J,D,CDR3,DNA
TRBV29-1,.,TRBJ2-6,.,CSVAPSGANVLTF,TGCAGCGTGGCCCCCTCTGGGGCCAACGTCCTGACTTTC
TRBV23-1,.,TRBJ2-7,.,CASSQCPVISYEQYF,TGCGCCAGCAGTCAATGCCCGGTTATCTCCTACGAGCAGTACTTC
TRBV11-2,.,TRBJ2-7,.,CASSLDVPGDEQYF,TGTGCCAGCAGCTTAGATGTTCCCGGGGACGAGCAGTACTTC
TRBV6-1,many,TRBJ1-2,TRBD1,CASSEEGTAYGYTF,TGTGCCAGCAGTGAAGAGGGGACAGCCTATGGCTACACCTTC
TRBV6-1,.,TRBJ1-1,.,CASSPDWTEAFF,TGTGCCAGCAGCCCGGACTGGACTGAAGCTTTCTTT
TRBV5-1,.,TRBJ2-7,.,CASSLDSSRRGRGYEQYF,TGCGCCAGCAGCTTGGATTCCTCCCGCAGGGGACGGGGCTACGAGCAGTACTTC
TRBV19,.,TRBJ2-7,TRBD1,CASSRGTGVHEQYF,TGTGCCAGTAGTAGGGGGACAGGGGTCCACGAGCAGTACTTC
TRBV19,few,TRBJ2-5,TRBD1,CASSRDSQETQYF,TGTGCCAGTAGTCGGGACAGCCAAGAGACCCAGTACTTC
TRBV6-5,.,TRBJ2-7,TRBD2,CASSPLAGVIYEQYF,TGTGCCAGCAGCCCACTAGCGGGAGTGATCTACGAGCAGTACTTC
TRBV6-1,.,TRBJ1-2,.,CASSELSRNPYGYTF,TGTGCCAGCAGTGAACTCTCCAGGAATCCCTATGGCTACACCTTC
TRBV5-1,.,TRBJ2-1,.,CASSLADRRSSYNEQFF,TGCGCCAGCAGCTTGGCCGACAGGCGAAGCTCCTACAATGAGCAGTTCTTC
TRBV28,many,TRBJ2-7,TRBD1,CASRTGGAAYEQYF,TGTGCCAGCAGGACAGGGGGCGCAGCCTACGAGCAGTACTTC
TRBV6-1,.,TRBJ1-1,TRBD1,CASSVSRDRGTEAFF,TGTGCCAGCAGTGTCTCCCGGGACAGGGGAACTGAAGCTTTCTTT
TRBV6-5,.,TRBJ2-2,.,CASSYTTTRSGELFF,TGTGCCAGCAGTTACACGACGACACGATCCGGGGAGCTGTTTTTT
TRBV27,.,TRBJ2-1,TRBD2,CASSLWTSGSYNEQFF,TGTGCCAGCAGTTTGTGGACTAGCGGCTCCTACAATGAGCAGTTCTTC
TRBV27,once,TRBJ2-3,TRBD2,CASRLAPYTDTQYF,TGTGCCAGCAGACTAGCGCCCTACACAGATACGCAGTATTTT
TRBV7-2,.,TRBJ1-1,.,CASSLTGPNTEAFF,TGTGCCAGCAGCTTAACAGGGCCTAACACTGAAGCTTTCTTT
TRBV10-1,.,TRBJ1-4,.,CASIPLSREKNEKLFF,TGCGCCAGCATACCCCTCTCCCGGGAGAAAAATGAAAAACTGTTTTTT
TRBV4-2,few,TRBJ2-7,TRBD2,CASSQSGGGPYEQYF,TGTGCCAGCAGCCAATCGGGGGGAGGGCCTTACGAGCAGTACTTC
TRBV9,.,TRBJ2-7,TRBD1,CASSVGGQGTYEQYF,TGTGCCAGCAGCGTAGGAGGACAGGGGACCTACGAGCAGTACTTC
TRBV29-1,once,TRBJ1-1,TRBD1,CSIYPRGARSRGEAFF,TGCAGTATTTATCCCAGGGGGGCGAGGAGTAGGGGTGAAGCTTTCTTT
TRBV27,.,TRBJ2-1,TRBD1,CASSLEQGNYNEQFF,TGTGCCAGCAGTTTAGAACAGGGGAACTACAATGAGCAGTTCTTC
TRBV9,.,TRBJ1-2,.,CASSVQGKGDYGYTF,TGTGCCAGCAGCGTACAGGGGAAAGGGGACTATGGCTACACCTTC
TRBV6-5,few,TRBJ2-4,TRBD2,CASSYAGTSGANIQYF,TGTGCCAGCAGTTACGCCGGGACTAGCGGGGCAAACATTCAGTACTTC